Listed here are 18 T cell receptor beta chains from one sample, sequenced in a study of CD8+ T cells in alopecia areata. Regarding treatment: oral pan-JAK inhibitor, 5-10 mg twice daily. RNA extraction and reverse transcription yielded cDNA as sequencing template. Only in-frame clones appear in the TCRdb table, and some are missing; sequencing was by immunoSEQ multiplex PCR. Among about 220,000 clones, approximately 57% were seen once, and the ten largest hold about 1.4%. This sample comprised CD4+ T cells sorted from blood, obtained at week 4, from a patient treated with tofacitinib. These receptors all stem from a human donor with alopecia areata.

As regards this clone: Other DNA sequences in this sample translate to the same CDR3. The chain carries TRBV29-1 and TRBJ2-3; D uncertain. Deletions cut 3 bases from V and 0 bases from J, with 7 bases between. This CDR3 contains 13 residues. Germline V gives CDR1 SQVTM, CDR2 ANQGSEA. In DNA, the CDR3 is TGCAGCGTTGACAGCCCTAGCACAGATACGCAGTATTTT. This encodes CSVDSPSTDTQYF.

The chain employs TRBV19 and TRBJ1-6, with a tentative D call TRBD1 (6 bases). The CDR3 loop spans 12 amino acids. The ends were cut back, 5 bases at V and 9 bases at J, with 8 bases in the middle. Germline loops: CDR1 LNHDA, CDR2 SQIVND (reference sequence). CDR3 loop: CASSQQGSPLHF. As DNA, the CDR3 is TGTGCCAGTAGTCAACAGGGTTCACCCCTCCACTTT.

This clone was detected once. The chain has TRBV18 and TRBJ2-1; no firm D call. In germline, CDR1 is KGHSH, CDR2 LQKENI. This CDR3 is 14 amino acids long. Between the trimmed V and J ends, which lost 4 bases and 4 bases, there was a span of 11 bases. The CDR3 protein is CASSREQTYNEQFF. The CDR3 nucleotides are TGTGCCAGCTCACGGGAACAGACTTACAATGAGCAGTTCTTC. Full variable domain (outside the CDR3, taken from reference TRBV18 and TRBJ2-1): NAGVMQNPRHLVRRRGQEARLRCSPMKGHSHVYWYRQLPEEGLKFMVYLQKENIIDESGMPKERFSAEFPKEGPSILRIQQVVRGDSAAYFCASSREQTYNEQFFGPGTRLTVL.

V gene TRBV6-6 combines with J gene TRBJ1-5; no firm D call. CDR3 length: 15 residues. Germline-derived CDR1 and CDR2 are MNHNY and SVGAGI (reference sequence). The V end was cut by 7 bases, the J end by 5 bases, with 18 bases between. CDR3 loop: CASTPLMRLYQPQHF. CDR3 DNA sequence: TGTGCCAGCACCCCCCTAATGCGATTATATCAGCCCCAGCATTTT.

The V call is TRBV2, the J call TRBJ1-2; 10 bases fit TRBD1. Looked up from germline, CDR1 is SNHLY and CDR2 is FYNNEI. Trimming took 6 bases from V and 6 from J; bases not matched to a gene: 7. The CDR3 runs to 14 residues. The CDR3 protein is CASSGPGTGDGYTF. In DNA form, the CDR3 reads TGTGCCAGCAGCGGTCCCGGGACAGGGGATGGCTACACCTTC. The full variable domain, its missing parts supplied by reference TRBV2 and TRBJ1-2, is EPEVTQTPSHQVTQMGQEVILRCVPISNHLYFYWYRQILGQKVEFLVSFYNNEISEKSEIFDDQFSVERPDGSNFTLKIRSTKLEDSAMYFCASSGPGTGDGYTFGSGTRLTVV.

The chain is built from TRBV30 and TRBJ1-2; weak D call: TRBD1 (6 bases). The CDR3 spans 14 residues. The germline V gene encodes CDR1 GTSNPN and CDR2 SVGIG (reference sequence). Trimming stripped 0 bases from V and 7 bases from J, with 15 bases between. The CDR3 is CAWSVLGGAGGYTF. The DNA of the CDR3 is TGTGCCTGGAGTGTACTGGGGGGCGCGGGTGGCTACACCTTC.

This chain uses TRBV5-1 with TRBJ2-6; D ambiguous. The germline V and J ends were trimmed by 3 bases and 0 bases, with 7 bases remaining between them. Germline lookup yields CDR1 SGHRS and CDR2 YFSETQ. The CDR3 has 15 amino acids. CDR3 in DNA: TGCGCCAGCAGCTCAACTACCTCTGGGGCCAACGTCCTGACTTTC. It codes for CASSSTTSGANVLTF. Variable domain in full (rest from reference TRBV5-1 and TRBJ2-6): KAGVTQTPRYLIKTRGQQVTLSCSPISGHRSVSWYQQTPGQGLQFLFEYFSETQRNKGNFPGRFSGRQFSNSRSEMNVSTLELGDSALYLCASSSTTSGANVLTFGAGSRLTVL.

This chain links TRBV5-6 with TRBJ1-1, with D perhaps TRBD1 (6 bases). Trimming removed 3 bases at V and 1 base at J, with 13 bases between. Germline CDR1 and CDR2: SGHDT and YYEEEE. This CDR3 has 15 residues. CDR3 loop: CASSSPGHPNTEAFF. CDR3 nucleotide sequence: TGTGCCAGCAGCTCCCCGGGACACCCGAACACTGAAGCTTTCTTT. Looking up the rest from reference TRBV5-6 and TRBJ1-1 gives the full variable domain: DAGVTQSPTHLIKTRGQQVTLRCSPKSGHDTVSWYQQALGQGPQFIFQYYEEEERQRGNFPDRFSGHQFPNYSSELNVNALLLGDSALYLCASSSPGHPNTEAFFGQGTRLTVV.

The chain has TRBV6-5 and TRBJ1-5; D is uncertain. Trimming took 3 bases from V and 4 from J, leaving 7 bases between them. Germline assignment: CDR1 MNHEY and CDR2 SVGAGI. The CDR3 loop spans 13 amino acids. CDR3 DNA: TGTGCCAGCAGTTATGGGCGGAATCAGCCCCAGCATTTT. Protein: CASSYGRNQPQHF.

As regards this clone: A read error may account for a junction end that differs from germline. The chain links TRBV2 to TRBJ2-7; tentatively, D is TRBD1 (5 bases). CDR1 is SNHLY, CDR2 FYNNEI, per germline. This CDR3 is 10 amino acids long. In DNA, the CDR3 is TGTGCCAGTGACAGAGTCCCCCACAACTTC. The encoded protein is CASDRVPHNF.

The rearrangement joins TRBV25-1 to TRBJ1-1; possible D gene TRBD1, 5 bases. V lost 6 bases and J 8 bases, leaving 10 bases between the germline ends. CDR3 size: 11 residues. Germline CDR1 is MGHDK and CDR2 is SYGVNS. The DNA for the CDR3 is TGTGCCAGCAGGTTGGGGCGGGAAGCTTTCTTT. It is translated as CASRLGREAFF.

As regards this clone: This CDR3 is missing its conserved last phenylalanine or tryptophan, likely due to a read error. This chain connects TRBV30 to TRBJ1-1; D is ambiguous. CDR1 is GTSNPN and CDR2 is SVGIG in the germline V gene (reference sequence). The CDR3 is 13 residues long. V was shortened by 2 bases and J by 5 bases, with 12 bases between the two germline ends. CDR3 in amino acids: CAWSFGAFTEAFS. The CDR3, as DNA: TGTGCCTGGAGTTTCGGTGCTTTTACTGAAGCTTTCTCT.

The sample holds a few counts of this clone. CDR3 region: CATSSFVNTEAFF. The CDR3 nucleotides read TGTGCCACCAGCAGCTTTGTTAACACTGAAGCTTTCTTT. The rearrangement joins TRBV15 to TRBJ1-1; D not resolved. The CDR3 spans 13 residues. V was cut by 3 bases and J by 2 bases, with 7 bases left in between. Looked up from germline, CDR1 is LNHNV and CDR2 is YYDKDF (reference sequence).

The V gene is TRBV7-6, the J gene TRBJ1-6; D gene ambiguous. CDR3 size: 13 residues. The V gene's germline CDR1 is SGHVS and CDR2 FNYEAQ. Trimming stripped 5 bases from V and 0 bases from J, with 2 bases between. The chain's CDR3 is CASSASYNSPLHF. The CDR3 nucleotides read TGTGCCAGCAGCGCCTCCTATAATTCACCCCTCCACTTT.

This chain connects TRBV12-5 to TRBJ1-1; no firm D call. CDR1 LGHNT and CDR2 FRNRAP come from the germline V gene. CDR3 length: 11 residues. V lost 8 bases to trimming and J lost 4 bases, with 8 bases between them. The CDR3 DNA reads as TGTGCTAGTAACGGGATCACTGAAGCTTTCTTT. Its translation is CASNGITEAFF. The whole variable domain, filled in from reference TRBV12-5 and TRBJ1-1, reads DARVTQTPRHKVTEMGQEVTMRCQPILGHNTVFWYRQTMMQGLELLAYFRNRAPLDDSGMPKDRFSAEMPDATLATLKIQPSEPRDSAVYFCASNGITEAFFGQGTRLTVV.

The rearrangement links TRBV29-1 to TRBJ1-4; D may be TRBD1 (6 bases). V was pared by 4 bases and J by 7 bases, with 13 bases between. The CDR3 consists of 13 residues. Per germline, CDR1 SQVTM and CDR2 ANQGSEA. DNA for the CDR3: TGCAGCGTTGGGGGGGCGCGAGGTGAAAAACTGTTTTTT. Translation gives CSVGGARGEKLFF.

The chain employs TRBV29-1 and TRBJ2-1; 7 bases are shared with TRBD1. J lost 2 bases, V lost 7 bases, and 8 bases had no gene match. CDR3 length equals 14 residues. Germline CDR1 and CDR2: SQVTM and ANQGSEA. The CDR3 region has the DNA TGCAGCGCCAGGGGGTCGAGTGCCTACAATGAGCAGTTCTTC. Translating gives CSARGSSAYNEQFF.

The V and J genes are TRBV7-9 and TRBJ1-2; possible D gene TRBD1, 5 bases. V was clipped by 3 bases and J by 5 bases, with 10 bases between them. Germline V gene lookup returns CDR1 SEHNR and CDR2 FQNEAQ (reference sequence). The CDR3 is 13 amino acids. The DNA for the CDR3 is TGTGCCAGCAGCTTGGGGGAGGGATATGGCTACACCTTC. This translates into CASSLGEGYGYTF.